This passage covers 11 T cell receptor beta chains from one sample sequenced in a study of tumor-infiltrating lymphocytes in primary liver carcinoma. With a constant-region primer, TCR beta cDNA was made from approximately 500 ng of total RNA. Three rounds of nested multiplex PCR with slightly modified ARM-PCR produced TCR beta libraries. Amplification in the first two PCR rounds was performed using TRBV1-TRBV30 forward primers and a C-beta reverse primer for about 10 cycles each. One entry per CDR3 protein, called by TCRdb with MiXCR from the multiplex PCR reads. The sample shows more than 100,000 distinct CDR3 sequences, under 70% of them seen only once. RNA and DNA were co-extracted from approximately 20-30 mg of unsorted bulk tissue. The sample taken for sequencing was tumor-adjacent normal liver tissue. All receptors come from a woman aged 55-69 years with primary liver carcinoma and hepatitis B virus infection.

A word on this clonotype: An end of the junction does not agree with germline; a read error may underlie this. The rearrangement links TRBV28 to TRBJ1-6; the D is unclear. This CDR3 contains 15 residues. The V gene's germline CDR1 is MDHEN and CDR2 SYDVKM. In DNA form, the CDR3 reads TGTGCCAGCAGTTTCCTGGGTTTTAGTAATTCACTCCTCCTTTTT. Protein product: CASSFLGFSNSLLLF. Variable domain in full (rest from reference TRBV28 and TRBJ1-6): DVKVTQSSRYLVKRTGEKVFLECVQDMDHENMFWYRQDPGLGLRLIYFSYDVKMKEKGDIPEGYSVSREKKERFSLILESASTNQTSMYLCASSFLGFSNSLLLFGNGTRLTVT.

A word on this clonotype: Given the absence of the conserved phenylalanine or tryptophan at the CDR3 end, a read error is likely. The chain couples TRBV11-2 to TRBJ2-1; TRBD2 matches 14 bases. The CDR3 is made up of 17 amino acids. Germline CDR1 is SGHAT and CDR2 is FQNNGV. The chain's CDR3 is CVSSRRLAGGPGYEQFS. The CDR3 DNA sequence: TGTGTCAGCAGCAGGAGACTAGCGGGAGGGCCGGGGTATGAGCAGTTCTCC.

Turning to this clonotype: A read error is possible here, since a much larger clone lies one base away. For the CDR3, the DNA is TGTGCCATCAGTGATTTGAGCGGGAAGTACAATGAGCAGTTCTTC. It encodes CAISDLSGKYNEQFF. The chain uses TRBV24-1 and TRBJ2-1; TRBD2 aligns across 7 bases. CDR1 and CDR2 from the germline V gene are KGHDR and SFDVKD. The CDR3 runs 15 residues.

The V call is TRBV7-6, the J call TRBJ2-1; 8 bases align to TRBD2. Germline trimming cut 5 bases from V and 3 bases from J; bases unmatched to any gene: 6. Germline loops: CDR1 SGHVS, CDR2 FNYEAQ. CDR3 length: 15 amino acids. For the CDR3, the DNA is TGTGCCAGCAGCCAGAGCGGGAGTAACTACAATGAGCAGTTCTTC. The encoded protein is CASSQSGSNYNEQFF.

A note on this clonotype: A much more abundant neighbour one base away suggests this may be a read error. This CDR3 reads CASSLAVGSVRAYNEQFF. As DNA, the CDR3 is TGCGCCAGCAGCTTGGCGGTTGGTAGCGTGAGGGCCTACAATGAGCAGTTCTTC. V and J are TRBV5-1 and TRBJ2-1; tentative D call: TRBD2 (5 bases). Germline CDR1 is SGHRS and CDR2 is YFSETQ. The length of the CDR3 is 18 residues. Trimming removed 0 bases at V and 2 bases at J, with 18 bases between.

In its sample, this clonotype was seen many times. V usage is TRBV28 and J usage is TRBJ2-1; 14 nucleotides align to TRBD2. From germline, CDR1 is MDHEN and CDR2 SYDVKM. The CDR3 is made up of 16 amino acids. The junction had 5 bases not matched to a gene; V was cut back by 4 bases and J by 6 bases. CDR3 sequence (DNA): TGTGCCAGCAGTTCAAGACTAGCGGGAGGGCGCAATGAGCAGTTCTTC. As protein: CASSSRLAGGRNEQFF. Filled out from reference TRBV28 and TRBJ2-1, the complete variable domain reads DVKVTQSSRYLVKRTGEKVFLECVQDMDHENMFWYRQDPGLGLRLIYFSYDVKMKEKGDIPEGYSVSREKKERFSLILESASTNQTSMYLCASSSRLAGGRNEQFFGPGTRLTVL.

The chain joins TRBV29-1 to TRBJ2-1, with TRBD2 as a possible D gene (5 bases). Germline CDR1 is SQVTM and CDR2 is ANQGSEA. Trimming cost V 3 bases and J 8 bases, with 8 bases left between them. The CDR3 consists of 11 residues. The CDR3 DNA reads as TGCAGCGTTGACGGGATCCATGAGCAGTTCTTC. It is translated as CSVDGIHEQFF.

The sample holds a few counts of this clonotype. A read error is possible here, since a much larger clone lies one base away. The CDR3 bases are TGTGCCAGCAGCTTAAGGACGGATAGCTCCTACAATGAGCAGCTCTTC. Amino acid sequence: CASSLRTDSSYNEQLF. J is TRBJ2-1 and V is TRBV7-8; no reliable D call. The germline CDR1 and CDR2 sequences are SGHVS and FQNEAQ. CDR3 size: 16 residues.

In its sample, this clonotype was seen many times. This chain uses TRBV30 with TRBJ1-1; D not resolved. V dropped 2 bases and J dropped 8 bases, with 9 bases sitting between them. This CDR3 has 11 amino acids. Germline V gene lookup returns CDR1 GTSNPN and CDR2 SVGIG (reference sequence). The CDR3 reads CAWSINREAFF. The CDR3 nucleotides read TGTGCCTGGAGTATAAACAGAGAAGCTTTCTTT.

Comment on this clonotype: One end of the junction varies from germline; a read error may be responsible. The V and J genes are TRBV29-1 and TRBJ2-6; D is perhaps TRBD1 (5 bases). The germline gives CDR1 SQVTM, CDR2 ANQGSEA. The CDR3 is made up of 16 amino acids. This CDR3 reads CSVAGGPYSGASVLTF. The CDR3 DNA reads as TGCAGCGTCGCCGGCGGACCGTACTCTGGGGCCAGCGTCCTGACTTTC.

Remarks on this clonotype: A read error may account for a junction end that differs from germline. The chain carries TRBV12-3 or TRBV12-4 and TRBJ2-7; D is undetermined. The CDR3 extends over 13 amino acids. The CDR3 sequence is CASSRTESYEQHF. CDR3 sequence (DNA): TGTGCCAGTAGCCGAACAGAGTCCTACGAACAGCACTTC.